This TCR beta chain emerged from a study of regulatory T cells in long-lasting Graves disease. Turning to the study itself: Positivity for TSH receptor antibodies plus over 5 years of antithyroid drugs meant persistent Graves' disease. Study results and limitations: Newly diagnosed patients had higher TCR diversity than persistent Graves' patients did.

Germline assignment: CDR1 LGHDT and CDR2 YNNKEL (reference sequence). V lost 0 bases, J lost 2 bases, and 8 bases stayed unmatched. The CDR3 length is 18 residues. Points on this clonotype: What it binds is not known.

Time point: persistent/refractory GD, antithyroid drugs over 5 years with positive TRAb. The TCR library used RNA extracted from PBMCs. Construction of TCR beta libraries relied on iRepertoire HTBI primers and on Arm-PCR targeting CDR3 regions. Via MiXCR, TCRdb re-called the multiplex PCR reads, giving one row per CDR3 protein. The sample consists of 400,000 to 450,000 distinct CDR3 sequences, 23% of them appearing once. The receptor was isolated from a female donor with Graves disease. The V call is TRBV3-1, the J call TRBJ1-5; 9 bases agree with TRBD1. This sample comprised peripheral blood mononuclear cells (PBMCs), obtained when the disease was refractory, from a patient treated with antithyroid drugs. CDR3 DNA sequence: TGTGCCAGCAGCCAAGATGATCCCCGACAGGGGGGCAATCAGCCCCAGCATTTT. It is translated as CASSQDDPRQGGNQPQHF. Full variable domain (rest looked up from reference TRBV3-1 and TRBJ1-5): DTAVSQTPKYLVTQMGNDKSIKCEQNLGHDTMYWYKQDSKKFLKIMFSYNNKELIINETVPNRFSPKSPDKAHLNLHINSLELGDSAVYFCASSQDDPRQGGNQPQHFGDGTRLSIL.